This TCR beta chain was retrieved from a study of blood T cells in healthy people across ages. Points from the study as a whole: The unknown donor CMV status may have confounded expanded clonotype changes. Estimated diversity across one million T cells was deemed an underestimate.

Germline values: CDR1 SGHDT, CDR2 YYEEEE. This CDR3 has 16 residues. Unmatched junction bases numbered 8, after V lost 2 bases and J lost 2 bases. This clonotype was seen a few times. Its antigen is not known. Alongside a J-beta primer mix, a sample-barcoded 5' primer served in a second PCR lasting about 6 to 11 cycles. TCRdb reanalysed the 5' RACE reads using MiXCR and keeps one entry per CDR3 protein. Here the sample spans over a million distinct CDR3 sequences, around 59% being singletons. The sequence came from a man aged 18 to 29 in good health. The chain has TRBV5-6 and TRBJ2-5; 8 nucleotides line up with TRBD2. The sequencing input was blood. CDR3 sequence: CASSFSGLAPQETQYF. DNA of the CDR3: TGTGCCAGCAGCTTCTCCGGACTAGCTCCTCAAGAGACCCAGTACTTC.